These 11 T cell receptor beta chains originate from one sample sequenced in a study of blood T cells in healthy people across ages. The second PCR ran roughly 6 to 11 cycles with a sample-barcoded 5' primer and J-beta primers. MiXCR was run by TCRdb on the 5' RACE reads, yielding one entry per CDR3 protein. The profile shows 1.8 million or so distinct CDR3 sequences, about 39% of them singletons. Specimen: blood. These receptors were obtained from a human donor in good health.

The gene calls are TRBV15 and TRBJ1-2; possible D gene TRBD1, 5 bases. Germline CDR1 LNHNV, CDR2 YYDKDF (reference sequence). V was trimmed by 2 bases and J by 4 bases, leaving 20 bases between them. The CDR3 spans 17 residues. CDR3 protein: CATSRRMGGGGSYGYTF. In DNA, the CDR3 is TGTGCCACCAGCAGAAGAATGGGAGGCGGGGGGAGCTATGGCTACACCTTC.

The V call is TRBV3-1, the J call TRBJ2-7; D is unresolved. The CDR3 is 16 amino acids. Germline values: CDR1 LGHDT, CDR2 YNNKEL (reference sequence). Trimming shortened V by 1 base and J by 0 bases, and 13 bases separated the two germline ends. CDR3 sequence reads: CASSQGRQTSSYEQYF. CDR3 nucleotides: TGTGCCAGCAGCCAAGGAAGGCAGACCTCCTCCTACGAGCAGTACTTC.

The chain uses TRBV29-1 and TRBJ2-3; D is undetermined. The germline V gene encodes CDR1 SQVTM and CDR2 ANQGSEA. The CDR3 is made up of 14 amino acids. The V gene lost 5 bases and the J gene lost 3 bases, with 15 bases spanning the gap. Here the CDR3 reads CSVMTGQMTDTQYF. For the CDR3, the DNA is TGCAGCGTTATGACGGGCCAGATGACAGATACGCAGTATTTT.

This clonotype was seen once. One end of the junction does not line up with germline, which may come from a read error. The V gene is TRBV7-9, the J gene TRBJ2-5, with 8 positions matching TRBD2. CDR1 is SEHNR, CDR2 FQNEAQ, per germline (reference sequence). The CDR3 consists of 16 residues. The CDR3 spells CASSSPQAGETYTQYF. The CDR3 bases are TGCGCCAGCAGCTCCCCCCAAGCGGGAGAGACCTACACCCAGTACTTC.

This chain links TRBV28 with TRBJ1-5; no definite D call. The CDR3 has 15 residues. Trimming pared 1 base from V and 0 bases from J, leaving 7 bases between. Germline V gene lookup returns CDR1 MDHEN and CDR2 SYDVKM. CDR3 sequence: CASSLLAVSNQPQHF. In nucleotides, the CDR3 is TGTGCCAGCAGTTTATTGGCTGTTAGCAATCAGCCCCAGCATTTT.

The chain employs TRBV24-1 and TRBJ2-7; TRBD1 matches at 7 bases. CDR3 length: 15 amino acids. V trimming: 2 bases; J trimming: 2 bases; junction bases outside the gene matches: 5. Germline lookup yields CDR1 KGHDR and CDR2 SFDVKD. The CDR3 protein is CATSDSQGQAYEQYF. CDR3 nucleotides: TGTGCCACCAGTGATTCACAAGGACAGGCCTACGAGCAGTACTTC.

Only a few counts were recorded for this clonotype. This chain links TRBV11-2 with TRBJ2-3; no clear D. From germline, CDR1 is SGHAT and CDR2 FQNNGV. The CDR3 is made up of 15 amino acids. Trimming took off 3 bases at V and 1 base at J, with 11 bases between the two ends. The CDR3 DNA is TGTGCCAGCAGCTTGTGGTCCTCGGGCACAGATACGCAGTATTTT. It yields the protein CASSLWSSGTDTQYF.

The V and J genes are TRBV7-2 and TRBJ2-3, with a possible D match to TRBD2 (5 bases). Germline V gene sequence: CDR1 SGHTA, CDR2 FQGNSA. The ends were cut back, 8 bases at V and 4 bases at J, with 13 bases in the middle. The CDR3 runs to 13 residues. The CDR3 is CASLGLRPDTQYF. The CDR3, as DNA: TGTGCCAGCCTAGGACTGCGACCAGATACGCAGTATTTT.

The chain has TRBV5-1 and TRBJ1-1; D is ambiguous. Germline V lookup: CDR1 SGHRS, CDR2 YFSETQ. There are 13 residues in the CDR3. V lost 0 bases and J lost 6, with 9 bases in between. Written as DNA, the CDR3 is TGCGCCAGCAGCTTGGACTCGAGAGCTGAAGCTTTCTTT. It translates to CASSLDSRAEAFF.

This clonotype was seen a handful of times. DNA for the CDR3: TGTGCCAGCAGCCTCCTACACCTCCTATCCTACAATGAGCAGTTCTTC. It specifies CASSLLHLLSYNEQFF. The chain joins TRBV7-9 to TRBJ2-1; no firm D call. The CDR3 extends over 16 amino acids. V lost 5 bases and J 1 base, leaving 15 bases between the germline ends. The germline V gene has CDR1 SEHNR and CDR2 FQNEAQ (reference sequence). The full variable domain, rest sourced from reference TRBV7-9 and TRBJ2-1, is DTGVSQNPRHKITKRGQNVTFRCDPISEHNRLYWYRQTLGQGPEFLTYFQNEAQLEKSRLLSDRFSAERPKGSFSTLEIQRTEQGDSAMYLCASSLLHLLSYNEQFFGPGTRLTVL.

This clonotype was picked up one time. This chain connects TRBV27 to TRBJ2-1; TRBD1 matches at 7 bases. CDR1 and CDR2 from the germline V gene are MNHEY and SMNVEV (reference sequence). The V segment lost 4 bases and the J segment 4 bases; nucleotides outside the gene matches: 7. This CDR3 is 15 amino acids long. The CDR3 DNA reads as TGTGCCAGCAGTTCGAGCAGGGGGTTATACAATGAGCAGTTCTTC. As protein: CASSSSRGLYNEQFF.